The 22 T cell receptor beta chains below were found in one sample sequenced in a study of vaccination effects on CD4 cells after COVID-19. Within the ViraFEST assay, antigen-specific CD4+ T cells underwent expansion with viral peptide pools prior to sequencing. Subsequent to a culture period of under 11 days, CD4+ T cells were isolated. These receptors have no identified antigens. Sequencing was performed with immunoSEQ multiplex PCR; in TCRdb, only in-frame clones are kept and a portion is missing. The table shows 50,000 to 75,000 clones, with roughly four fifths occurring only once. Here the sequenced sample was CD4+ T cells from PBMCs cultured with HCoV-229E spike peptides, taken before COVID-19 vaccination. Source of these receptors: a human donor who received a COVID-19 vaccine.

This clone turned up a few times. The chain couples TRBV4-1 to TRBJ2-3; 12 bases line up with TRBD2. V was pared by 2 bases and J by 2 bases, with 5 bases of the junction left unmatched. The CDR3 has 17 amino acids. The germline V gene encodes CDR1 MGHRA and CDR2 YSYEKL. The CDR3 DNA is TGCGCCAGCAGCCAACGGGGACTAGCGGGCAACACAGATACGCAGTATTTT. Amino acids: CASSQRGLAGNTDTQYF.

The V and J genes are TRBV7-2 and TRBJ1-6; D is unclear. The CDR3 loop spans 16 amino acids. Per germline, CDR1 SGHTA and CDR2 FQGNSA. With 2 bases removed from V and 7 bases from J, the gap between germline ends came to 15 bases. CDR3 DNA: TGTGCCAGCAGCTTATTTTCGGGATTCGGGAATTCACCCCTCCACTTT. Protein product: CASSLFSGFGNSPLHF.

The V and J genes are TRBV30 and TRBJ1-6; D is perhaps TRBD1 (5 bases). In germline, CDR1 is GTSNPN, CDR2 SVGIG (reference sequence). The CDR3 extends over 13 amino acids. The V gene lost 3 bases and the J gene lost 5 bases, with 8 bases spanning the gap. The CDR3 nucleotides are TGTGCCTGGAGGACAGAGAATAATTCACCCCTCCACTTT. It is translated as CAWRTENNSPLHF. Combining the CDR3 with reference TRBV30 and TRBJ1-6 gives the whole variable domain SQTIHQWPATLVQPVGSPLSLECTVEGTSNPNLYWYRQAAGRGLQLLFYSVGIGQISSEVPQNLSASRPQDRQFILSSKKLLLSDSGFYLCAWRTENNSPLHFGNGTRLTVT.

This chain joins TRBV6-2 or TRBV6-3 and TRBJ2-7, with 14 positions matching TRBD2. V was pared by 6 bases and J by 2 bases, with 3 bases of the junction left unmatched. The CDR3 consists of 15 residues. From germline, CDR1 is MNHEY and CDR2 SVGEGT. CDR3 in amino acids: CASSRTSGGTYEQYV. CDR3 nucleotide sequence: TGTGCCAGCAGCCGGACTAGCGGGGGGACCTACGAGCAGTACGTC.

V and J are TRBV24-1 and TRBJ2-5, with TRBD1 identical over 11 bases. CDR1 and CDR2 from the germline V gene are KGHDR and SFDVKD. The CDR3 sequence is 16 residues long. V was clipped by 4 bases and J by 1 base; unmatched bases: 4. CDR3 region: CATSDAGTGGQETQYF. DNA for the CDR3: TGTGCCACCAGTGACGCGGGGACAGGGGGCCAAGAGACCCAGTACTTC.

The CDR3 nucleotides are TGCACCAGCAGCCAAGGCAGGGGGCGCATCTGTGACGAGCAGTACGTC. Amino acid sequence: CTSSQGRGRICDEQYV. This rearrangement joins TRBV1 to TRBJ2-7; TRBD1 is the table's D call, not checked against the DNA. TRBV1 is deemed a pseudogene. This CDR3 region has 16 residues.

The CDR3 nucleotides are TGCGCCAGCAGCCAAGAAGGGGGGGCAAATGAGCAGTTCTTC. Protein: CASSQEGGANEQFF. This chain joins TRBV4-1 and TRBJ2-1, with D tentatively TRBD2 (7 bases). V gave up 0 bases and J gave up 7 bases, with 10 bases separating them. The CDR3 covers 14 residues. Germline-derived CDR1 and CDR2 are MGHRA and YSYEKL.

The chain combines TRBV6-5 with TRBJ2-1; 8 nucleotides agree with TRBD1. This CDR3 spans 15 amino acids. In germline, CDR1 is MNHEY, CDR2 SVGAGI. Germline trimming cut 4 bases from V and 5 bases from J; bases unmatched to any gene: 7. The CDR3, as DNA: TGTGCCAGCAGTTCCCCCGGACAGGGACACAATGAGCAGTTCTTC. It codes for CASSSPGQGHNEQFF.

This chain connects TRBV2 to TRBJ2-1; the match to TRBD2 covers 8 bases. The CDR3 sequence is 15 residues long. V gave up 2 bases and J gave up 7 bases; unmatched junction bases: 7. From germline, CDR1 is SNHLY and CDR2 FYNNEI. The chain's CDR3 is CASSERGGVPNEQFF. The CDR3, as DNA: TGTGCCAGCAGTGAACGGGGGGGCGTCCCGAATGAGCAGTTCTTC.

The J gene is TRBJ2-6, the V gene TRBV27; perhaps TRBD1 as D (5 bases). The V and J ends lost 6 bases and 1 base respectively, with 16 bases between them. Germline lookup yields CDR1 MNHEY and CDR2 SMNVEV (reference sequence). CDR3 length equals 17 residues. The CDR3 protein is CASSQGFLNSGANVLTF. As DNA, the CDR3 is TGTGCCAGCAGCCAGGGTTTTTTAAATTCTGGGGCCAACGTCCTGACTTTC.

The rearrangement links TRBV6-5 to TRBJ1-2, with 8 bases fitting TRBD1. Losses at the gene ends were 6 bases for V and 5 bases for J; bases not matched to a gene: 8. The CDR3 consists of 14 residues. Per the germline V gene, CDR1 is MNHEY and CDR2 is SVGAGI. The CDR3 sequence is CASSGGTGNYGYTF. The CDR3 DNA reads as TGTGCCAGCAGCGGAGGGACAGGAAATTATGGCTACACCTTC.

This clone was found a few times. This sequence joins TRBV5-1 and TRBJ2-5; 13 bases are a match to TRBD2. The length of the CDR3 is 16 residues. Germline CDR1 is SGHRS and CDR2 is YFSETQ. J lost 5 bases, V lost 4 bases, and 8 bases had no gene match. The CDR3 loop is CASSPGLAGVRETQYF. The CDR3, as DNA: TGCGCCAGCAGCCCCGGACTAGCGGGGGTACGTGAGACCCAGTACTTC.

The rearrangement links TRBV5-4 to TRBJ2-3; D might be TRBD2 (5 bases). V was cut by 0 bases and J by 1 base, with 9 bases left in between. Germline CDR1 is SGHNT and CDR2 is YYREEE (reference sequence). The CDR3 runs to 15 residues. CDR3 DNA: TGTGCCAGCAGCTTGGTTAACGGGGGCACAGATACGCAGTATTTT. Encoded protein: CASSLVNGGTDTQYF.

The J gene is TRBJ1-6, the V gene TRBV5-1, with 7 bases aligning to TRBD1. The length of the CDR3 is 14 residues. From germline, CDR1 is SGHRS and CDR2 YFSETQ. Unmatched junction bases numbered 2, after V lost 0 bases and J lost 8 bases. CDR3 in DNA: TGCGCCAGCAGCTTGGACAGGGGTTATTCACCCCTCCACTTT. Translation gives CASSLDRGYSPLHF.

Only one count was recorded for this clone. The V call is TRBV7-9, the J call TRBJ1-2; TRBD1 agrees at 9 bases. This CDR3 comprises 16 residues. Germline V lookup: CDR1 SEHNR, CDR2 FQNEAQ (reference sequence). The V gene end was trimmed by 1 base and the J gene end by 1 base; junction bases not matched to a gene: 4. CDR3 sequence: CASSLGGQGSNYGYTF. The CDR3, as DNA: TGTGCCAGCAGCTTAGGGGGACAGGGTAGTAACTATGGCTACACCTTC.

This sequence joins TRBV6-6 and TRBJ2-3; D call uncertain. V was pared by 4 bases and J by 4 bases, with 12 bases between. The CDR3 is 14 residues long. The V gene's germline CDR1 is MNHNY and CDR2 SVGAGI (reference sequence). CDR3 DNA: TGTGCCAGCAGTTCCCCCATGAGTCCAGATACGCAGTATTTT. Encoded protein: CASSSPMSPDTQYF.

The V and J genes are TRBV5-1 and TRBJ1-6; D uncertain. CDR1 SGHRS and CDR2 YFSETQ come from the germline V gene. The CDR3 covers 14 residues. The V and J ends lost 0 bases and 7 bases respectively, with 8 bases between them. The CDR3 DNA reads TGCGCCAGCAGCTTGGCGGGATCAAATTCACCCCTCCACTTT. It yields the protein CASSLAGSNSPLHF.

The genes are TRBV2 and TRBJ2-5, with TRBD2 identical over 13 bases. The CDR3 consists of 14 residues. V lost 6 bases and J lost 9; bases outside the gene matches: 7. Germline lookup yields CDR1 SNHLY and CDR2 FYNNEI. In DNA, the CDR3 is TGTGCCAGCAGCGGCCCACTAGCGGGGGGGGCCCAGTACTTC. Its protein product is CASSGPLAGGAQYF.

V gene TRBV7-9 combines with J gene TRBJ2-7; 7 bases align to TRBD2. With V trimmed by 0 bases and J by 5 bases, 10 bases remained unmatched. The CDR3 spans 16 residues. Germline loops: CDR1 SEHNR, CDR2 FQNEAQ (reference sequence). CDR3 protein: CASSLAPGEGSHEQYV. CDR3 nucleotides: TGTGCCAGCAGCTTAGCCCCCGGGGAGGGTAGCCACGAGCAGTACGTC.

The chain has TRBV2 and TRBJ1-6, with 7 bases that match TRBD1. The length of the CDR3 is 21 residues. CDR1 is SNHLY, CDR2 FYNNEI, per germline. After removal of 2 bases from V and 1 base from J, the junction contained 17 bases not matched to a gene. Here the CDR3 reads CASSERQGVIQSWSYNSPLHF. CDR3 DNA: TGTGCCAGCAGTGAAAGGCAGGGGGTCATTCAATCCTGGTCCTATAATTCACCCCTCCACTTT.

This clone is a singleton in its sample. The rearrangement links TRBV28 to TRBJ1-4, with 9 bases aligning to TRBD1. J gave up 8 bases and V 5 bases, and 9 bases lay outside the gene matches. The CDR3 length is 15 residues. Germline V gene sequence: CDR1 MDHEN, CDR2 SYDVKM. CDR3 region: CASSAPGQGGEKLFF. DNA of the CDR3: TGTGCCAGCAGTGCACCGGGACAGGGAGGCGAAAAACTGTTTTTT.

In DNA, the CDR3 is TGTGCCAGCAGCGTAGCGGGACAGAGCTCTGGGGCCAACGTCCTGACTTTC. It encodes CASSVAGQSSGANVLTF. The rearrangement joins TRBV9 to TRBJ2-6; 7 bases are shared with TRBD1. This CDR3 is 17 amino acids long. V dropped 0 bases and J dropped 0; count of bases not matched to a gene: 3. Germline V CDR1 and CDR2: SGDLS, YYNGEE.